This T cell receptor beta chain was retrieved from a study of blood T cell repertoires in COVID-19. Study-level information: The United States, Italy and Spain supplied acute and convalescent COVID-19 samples. From T cells, B-cell-depleted T cells, or PBMCs came the material, which was cDNA or gDNA.

In the original workflow: Counts of nucleated cells, estimated from reference gene primer amplification, were obtained. Data came from immunoSEQ multiplex PCR; TCRdb stores just in-frame clones and leaves some out. Clone size and V and J calls were adopted from that table, with D and trimming inferred from the DNA. The sample holds roughly 250,000 clones, about 85% seen once. Germline V lookup: CDR1 MNHEY, CDR2 SMNVEV (reference sequence). Trimming took off 2 bases at V and 0 bases at J, with 5 bases between the two ends. The CDR3 runs to 15 residues. Sequenced input: peripheral blood. The rearrangement links TRBV27 to TRBJ1-6, with no clear D. This TCR came from a man aged 55 to 70 who had recovered from COVID-19. DNA of the CDR3: TGTGCCAGCAGTTTAGCGGGCTCCTATAATTCACCCCTCCACTTT. Residues: CASSLAGSYNSPLHF.